The source of this T cell receptor beta chain is a study of OX40 agonist ivuxolimab in advanced cancers. Study information: Each patient was given ivuxolimab into a vein every 2 weeks, at 0.01 to 10 mg/kg.

This clone appeared a few times. The antigen is not known. The repertoire was sequenced with immunoSEQ multiplex PCR; TCRdb's copy has only in-frame clones and lacks some. The sample includes tens of thousands of clones, roughly 82% of them seen just once. Study-level findings and limits: In general, CD8+ T cells held more expanded clones than CD4+ did, on average.

Germline CDR1 reads LNHDA; CDR2 reads SQIVND (reference sequence). CDR3 size: 15 residues. V lost 6 bases to trimming and J lost 0 bases, with 12 bases between them. The material was CD4+ or CD8+ T cells sorted from blood, obtained in a trial of the OX40 agonist ivuxolimab. The rearrangement links TRBV19 to TRBJ1-5, with unresolved D. The clonotype comes from an adult with an advanced solid tumor such as melanoma, head and neck, liver or kidney cancer. The CDR3: CASSKEINSNQPQHF. CDR3 in DNA: TGTGCCAGTAGCAAAGAAATTAATAGCAATCAGCCCCAGCATTTT.